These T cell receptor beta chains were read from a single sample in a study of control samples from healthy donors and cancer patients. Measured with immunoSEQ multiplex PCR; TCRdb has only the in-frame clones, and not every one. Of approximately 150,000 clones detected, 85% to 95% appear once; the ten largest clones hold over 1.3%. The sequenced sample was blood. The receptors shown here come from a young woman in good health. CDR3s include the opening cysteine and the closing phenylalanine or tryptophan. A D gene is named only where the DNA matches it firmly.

CDR3 protein: CASRPVGTAMRGANVLTF; CDR3 DNA: TGTGCCAGCAGACCAGTGGGGACAGCCATGAGGGGGGCCAACGTCCTGACTTTC; J gene: TRBJ2-6; V gene: TRBV7-9; D gene: TRBD1
CDR3 protein: CASSEGGPTQPQHF; CDR3 DNA: TGTGCCAGCAGCGAGGGGGGGCCCACTCAGCCCCAGCATTTT; J gene: TRBJ1-5; V gene: TRBV6-5; D gene: -
CDR3 protein: CASSLALLDTQYF; CDR3 DNA: TGTGCCAGCAGCTTGGCACTCCTCGATACGCAGTATTTT; J gene: TRBJ2-3; V gene: TRBV5-6; D gene: -
CDR3 protein: CASSQGTAFTDTQYF; CDR3 DNA: TGCGCCAGCAGCCAAGGGACAGCCTTCACAGATACGCAGTATTTT; J gene: TRBJ2-3; V gene: TRBV4-3; D gene: -
CDR3 protein: CASPRGGPFYGYTF; CDR3 DNA: TGTGCCAGTCCCCGAGGAGGGCCCTTCTATGGCTACACCTTC; J gene: TRBJ1-2; V gene: TRBV21-1; D gene: -
CDR3 protein: CASSLGGLATAQYF; CDR3 DNA: TGTGCCAGCAGTTTAGGGGGACTAGCGACGGCCCAGTACTTC; J gene: TRBJ2-5; V gene: TRBV27; D gene: TRBD2
CDR3 protein: CASSLGGHFNQPQHF; CDR3 DNA: TGTGCCAGCAGCTTAGGGGGACACTTCAATCAGCCCCAGCATTTT; J gene: TRBJ1-5; V gene: TRBV7-2; D gene: -
CDR3 protein: CASSPRDTGYTF; CDR3 DNA: TGTGCCAGCTCACCAAGGGATACAGGCTACACCTTC; J gene: TRBJ1-2; V gene: TRBV18; D gene: -
CDR3 protein: CASSFGQGSPGYGYTF; CDR3 DNA: TGCGCCAGCAGCTTCGGGCAGGGCTCTCCGGGCTATGGCTACACCTTC; J gene: TRBJ1-2; V gene: TRBV5-1; D gene: -
CDR3 protein: CASSLVSADPSYQETQYF; CDR3 DNA: TGTGCCAGCAGCTTGGTATCGGCAGACCCTTCGTACCAAGAGACCCAGTACTTC; J gene: TRBJ2-5; V gene: TRBV5-6; D gene: -
CDR3 protein: CASCLSGMGFYEQYF; CDR3 DNA: TGCGCCAGCTGCCTGAGCGGGATGGGCTTCTACGAGCAGTACTTC; J gene: TRBJ2-7; V gene: TRBV5-1; D gene: TRBD2
CDR3 protein: CASRVTSGEYNEQFF; CDR3 DNA: TGTGCCAGTAGAGTGACTAGCGGGGAATACAATGAGCAGTTCTTC; J gene: TRBJ2-1; V gene: TRBV19; D gene: TRBD2
CDR3 protein: CASSEAGTGVYGYTF; CDR3 DNA: TGTGCCAGCAGTGAAGCTGGGACAGGGGTCTATGGCTACACCTTC; J gene: TRBJ1-2; V gene: TRBV6-1; D gene: TRBD1
CDR3 protein: CASSLARAGWGTQYF; CDR3 DNA: TGTGCCAGCAGCTTGGCCCGGGCAGGGTGGGGTACGCAGTATTTT; J gene: TRBJ2-3; V gene: TRBV5-6; D gene: -
CDR3 protein: CASSDARANYGYTF; CDR3 DNA: TGTGCCAGCAGTGACGCCAGGGCCAACTATGGCTACACCTTC; J gene: TRBJ1-2; V gene: TRBV6-1; D gene: -
CDR3 protein: CASSRWTSGTMGLYNEQFF; CDR3 DNA: TGTGCCAGCAGTCGATGGACTAGCGGGACTATGGGACTCTACAATGAGCAGTTCTTC; J gene: TRBJ2-1; V gene: TRBV2; D gene: TRBD2
CDR3 protein: CATSAATNTGELFF; CDR3 DNA: TGTGCCACCAGCGCCGCGACGAACACCGGGGAGCTGTTTTTT; J gene: TRBJ2-2; V gene: TRBV15; D gene: -
CDR3 protein: CASSWDREGYTF; CDR3 DNA: TGTGCCAGCAGCTGGGACAGGGAAGGCTACACCTTC; J gene: TRBJ1-2; V gene: TRBV11-3; D gene: TRBD1
CDR3 protein: CASSFGTAGNTIYF; CDR3 DNA: TGTGCCAGCAGCTTTGGGACAGCTGGAAACACCATATATTTT; J gene: TRBJ1-3; V gene: TRBV5-4; D gene: TRBD1
CDR3 protein: CASRYRGHNEKLFF; CDR3 DNA: TGTGCCAGCAGATACAGGGGGCATAATGAAAAACTGTTTTTT; J gene: TRBJ1-4; V gene: TRBV2; D gene: TRBD1
CDR3 protein: CASSETGSLETQYF; CDR3 DNA: TGTGCCAGCAGTGAGACAGGGAGTCTGGAGACCCAGTACTTC; J gene: TRBJ2-5; V gene: TRBV27; D gene: TRBD1
CDR3 protein: CASSSAGGVDTQYF; CDR3 DNA: TGTGCCAGCAGCTCCGCCGGGGGGGTAGATACGCAGTATTTT; J gene: TRBJ2-3; V gene: TRBV7-3; D gene: TRBD2
CDR3 protein: CARSLDRGTTDTQYF; CDR3 DNA: TGTGCCAGAAGCTTGGATCGCGGTACCACAGATACGCAGTATTTT; J gene: TRBJ2-3; V gene: TRBV5-3; D gene: -